This entry lists 16 T cell receptor beta chains sequenced from one sample in a study of low-dose radiotherapy and immunotherapy resistance in tumors. The time point denotes: after trial treatment. Regarding treatment: LDRT plus nivolumab, ipilimumab, low-dose cyclophosphamide and aspirin (RACIN trial). Covering alpha and beta chains, TRAV- and TRBV-specific primers were used for the first-strand cDNA. The PCR that amplified TCRs ran for 20 cycles, relying on a constant-region primer and a V-primer adapter. TCRdb re-called the reads through MiXCR, storing one row per CDR3 protein. The sample lists around 100,000 distinct CDR3 sequences; about 20% were seen once. The sequenced sample was PBMCs, obtained after low-dose radiotherapy plus immunotherapy. These receptors all come from a male donor with prostate cancer.

V is TRBV29-1 and J is TRBJ2-2; the D gene is possibly TRBD1 (6 bases). The germline V gene has CDR1 SQVTM and CDR2 ANQGSEA. With 6 bases removed from V and 5 bases from J, the gap between germline ends came to 10 bases. The CDR3 loop spans 12 amino acids. CDR3 sequence reads: CSVVRGTGELFF. The CDR3, as DNA: TGCAGCGTGGTCAGGGGTACCGGGGAGCTGTTTTTT.

This clonotype was detected many times. This chain links TRBV7-2 with TRBJ1-4, with D perhaps matching TRBD1 (5 bases). The CDR3 is 16 residues long. The V gene lost 4 bases and the J gene lost 0 bases, with 12 bases spanning the gap. The germline V gene has CDR1 SGHTA and CDR2 FQGNSA. The CDR3 DNA reads as TGTGCCAGCAGCTCCGGGACGCTTGCAACTAATGAAAAACTGTTTTTT. It codes for CASSSGTLATNEKLFF.

This clonotype was counted many times. V usage is TRBV11-3 and J usage is TRBJ1-1; TRBD1 is a possible D gene (5 bases). Trimming pared 8 bases from V and 4 bases from J, leaving 11 bases between. CDR1 and CDR2 (germline): SGHNT, YENEEA. The CDR3 is 12 amino acids. Here the CDR3 reads CASEGAGTEAFF. The CDR3 DNA is TGTGCCAGCGAAGGGGCGGGCACTGAAGCTTTCTTT.

This clonotype has ten or more counts. The gene calls are TRBV5-1 and TRBJ1-1; D remains ambiguous. Per germline, CDR1 SGHRS and CDR2 YFSETQ. V lost 4 bases to trimming and J lost 0 bases, with 10 bases between them. The CDR3 is made up of 14 amino acids. CDR3: CASSLTSVNTEAFF. The CDR3 DNA reads as TGCGCCAGCAGCCTGACCTCGGTGAACACTGAAGCTTTCTTT.

This clonotype has a count of ten or more. This chain connects TRBV12-3 or TRBV12-4 to TRBJ2-1, with D perhaps matching TRBD2 (5 bases). The V gene lost 4 bases and the J gene lost 9 bases, with 10 bases spanning the gap. The CDR3 spans 12 residues. The CDR3 DNA reads TGTGCCAGCAGTTCTGGACTTCGTGAGCAGTTCTTC. It is translated as CASSSGLREQFF.

Ten or more counts support this clonotype. The V call is TRBV10-2, the J call TRBJ2-7; TRBD1 aligns across 9 bases. Trimming at V came to 5 bases and at J to 5 bases, leaving 4 bases not matched to a gene. Germline-derived CDR1 and CDR2 are WSHSY and SAAADI. The CDR3 sequence is 13 residues long. The DNA of the CDR3 is TGCGCCAGCAGTCCCGGGACAGGGAACGAGCAGTACTTC. Protein product: CASSPGTGNEQYF.

There are many counts of this clonotype. The chain joins TRBV6-2 or TRBV6-3 to TRBJ2-2; D gene ambiguous. The CDR3 consists of 11 residues. Germline V gene sequence: CDR1 MNHEY, CDR2 SVGEGT. Trimming took off 7 bases at V and 6 bases at J, with 6 bases between the two ends. The CDR3 loop reads CASIYSGELFF. For the CDR3, the DNA is TGTGCCAGCATATACTCCGGGGAGCTGTTTTTT.

This clonotype was detected ten times or more. The chain has TRBV20-1 and TRBJ2-1, with a possible D match to TRBD1 (5 bases). This CDR3 contains 13 residues. From germline, CDR1 is DFQATT and CDR2 SNEGSKA (reference sequence). The V gene lost 5 bases and the J gene lost 1 base, with 9 bases spanning the gap. The CDR3 spells CSASSGSYNEQFF. As DNA, the CDR3 is TGCAGTGCTTCCTCAGGGTCCTACAATGAGCAGTTCTTC.

This clonotype was recorded many times. V is TRBV4-2 and J is TRBJ1-1, with 7 bases matching TRBD1. Germline assignment: CDR1 LGHNA and CDR2 YNFKEQ. This CDR3 has 15 amino acids. V was clipped by 4 bases and J by 4 bases; unmatched bases: 9. CDR3 nucleotides: TGTGCCAGCAGCCCCCGACAGGGCCAGATCACTGAAGCTTTCTTT. This encodes CASSPRQGQITEAFF.

This clonotype occurred many times. The chain links TRBV29-1 to TRBJ1-2, with D unresolved. Germline V CDR1 and CDR2: SQVTM, ANQGSEA. The CDR3 runs 13 residues. Trimming left V 0 bases short and J 3 bases short, with 8 bases between. CDR3 nucleotide sequence: TGCAGCGTTGAAGACCCCAACCACTATGGCTACACCTTC. Translation gives CSVEDPNHYGYTF.

The genes are TRBV5-6 and TRBJ1-2; the D is unclear. The V gene's germline CDR1 is SGHDT and CDR2 YYEEEE. The CDR3 consists of 15 residues. Trimming took 3 bases from V and 8 from J, leaving 20 bases between them. CDR3 nucleotides: TGTGCCAGCAGCTACCAAGGGAGGACCGGGCACGGCTACACCTTC. Its translation is CASSYQGRTGHGYTF.

Worth noting for this clonotype: A much larger clonotype is one base distant, so this may be a read error. The V gene is TRBV7-9, the J gene TRBJ2-3; 12 bases match TRBD2. CDR1 is SEHNR, CDR2 FQNEAQ, per germline (reference sequence). CDR3 length: 14 amino acids. The CDR3 loop is CATGTSGSLDTLYF. The CDR3 DNA follows: TGTGCCACGGGGACTAGCGGGTCCCTTGATACGCTGTATTTT.

This chain links TRBV5-6 with TRBJ2-7; the match to TRBD1 covers 7 bases. The V and J ends lost 4 bases and 2 bases, in that order; junction bases with no gene match: 18. Germline V gene sequence: CDR1 SGHDT, CDR2 YYEEEE. CDR3 size: 18 residues. The CDR3 sequence is CASSPRLGLTGKTYEQYF. In DNA form, the CDR3 reads TGTGCCAGCAGCCCTCGCCTCGGGTTGACAGGGAAAACCTACGAGCAGTACTTC. Variable domain in full (rest from reference TRBV5-6 and TRBJ2-7): DAGVTQSPTHLIKTRGQQVTLRCSPKSGHDTVSWYQQALGQGPQFIFQYYEEEERQRGNFPDRFSGHQFPNYSSELNVNALLLGDSALYLCASSPRLGLTGKTYEQYFGPGTRLTVT.

This clonotype appeared many times. CDR3 protein: CASSPTTGGTDTQYF. The DNA of the CDR3 is TGTGCCAGCAGCCCGACGACGGGGGGCACAGATACGCAGTATTTT. This chain links TRBV5-4 with TRBJ2-3; possible D gene TRBD2, 6 bases. This CDR3 has 15 residues. CDR1 and CDR2 from the germline V gene are SGHNT and YYREEE (reference sequence). Trimming shortened V by 4 bases and J by 1 base, and 13 bases separated the two germline ends.

In its sample, this clonotype was seen many times. The chain uses TRBV7-9 and TRBJ2-1, with 8 bases lining up with TRBD2. V dropped 5 bases and J dropped 2; count of bases not matched to a gene: 5. The germline gives CDR1 SEHNR, CDR2 FQNEAQ (reference sequence). The length of the CDR3 is 15 residues. The CDR3 bases are TGTGCCAGCAGCCCGACTAGCGCCGCCTACAATGAGCAGTTCTTC. This sequence encodes CASSPTSAAYNEQFF. The full variable domain, its missing parts supplied by reference TRBV7-9 and TRBJ2-1, is DTGVSQNPRHKITKRGQNVTFRCDPISEHNRLYWYRQTLGQGPEFLTYFQNEAQLEKSRLLSDRFSAERPKGSFSTLEIQRTEQGDSAMYLCASSPTSAAYNEQFFGPGTRLTVL.

This clonotype was counted many times. V usage is TRBV7-2 and J usage is TRBJ2-3; 12 bases align to TRBD2. CDR3 length: 16 amino acids. The germline V gene has CDR1 SGHTA and CDR2 FQGNSA. The V segment lost 1 base and the J segment 2 bases; nucleotides outside the gene matches: 1. The CDR3 coding sequence is TGTGCCAGCAGCTTAGGACTAGCGGGAGACACAGATACGCAGTATTTT. Amino acids: CASSLGLAGDTDTQYF.